Listed here are 27 T cell receptor beta chains from one sample, sequenced in a study of T cell repertoires in cytomegalovirus infection. TCRdb re-analysed the reads in MiXCR, keeping a single row per CDR3 protein. The repertoire has roughly 700,000 distinct CDR3 sequences, 30% to 40% of them found once; the top ten carry 18%. Their antigens remain unidentified. The sample here was cultured PBMCs, taken from culture after CMV antigen stimulation. The source of these receptors is a human donor in good health (CMV status not recorded). Some clones in this sample may be carry-over from other donors' samples.

This clonotype was detected many times. This chain links TRBV6-1 with TRBJ1-4; D ambiguous. The germline V gene encodes CDR1 MNHNS and CDR2 SASEGT. CDR3 size: 14 residues. Trimming took off 5 bases at V and 4 bases at J, with 11 bases between the two ends. DNA for the CDR3: TGTGCCAGCAGTCGACCGGGTATTAATGAAAAACTGTTTTTT. Translating gives CASSRPGINEKLFF.

This clonotype was observed a handful of times. The rearrangement links TRBV7-2 to TRBJ2-7; D remains ambiguous. Germline V lookup: CDR1 SGHTA, CDR2 FQGNSA. The CDR3 is made up of 13 amino acids. The germline V and J ends were trimmed by 9 bases and 7 bases, with 19 bases remaining between them. The CDR3 sequence is CASSSGPPLEQYF. The CDR3 region has the DNA TGTGCCAGTTCCTCGGGTCCCCCTTTAGAGCAGTACTTC.

This sequence joins TRBV27 and TRBJ1-1; perhaps TRBD1 as D (5 bases). CDR3 length equals 14 residues. In germline, CDR1 is MNHEY, CDR2 SMNVEV (reference sequence). V was cut by 8 bases and J by 2 bases, with 15 bases left in between. In DNA, the CDR3 is TGTGCCAGCCTAAAATGGGGGACCAACACTGAAGCTTTCTTT. Its translation: CASLKWGTNTEAFF.

J is TRBJ1-5 and V is TRBV5-6; TRBD1 is a possible D gene (5 bases). Trimming removed 2 bases at V and 7 bases at J, with 19 bases between. The CDR3 totals 16 residues. Germline V gene data show CDR1 as SGHDT and CDR2 as YYEEEE. As DNA, the CDR3 is TGTGCCAGCAGCTTTGGGCGGGGGGAAGCCGCCCAGCCCCAGCATTTT. Translating gives CASSFGRGEAAQPQHF.

CDR3 sequence reads: CAIRNRPSASGSLYLTDTQYF. CDR3 bases: TGTGCCATCAGAAACCGACCGTCCGCTAGCGGGAGCCTTTACCTGACAGATACGCAGTATTTT. The rearrangement joins TRBV10-3 to TRBJ2-3; TRBD2 matches 10 bases. Trimming took 6 bases from V and 3 from J; bases not matched to a gene: 24. Germline CDR1 reads ENHRY; CDR2 reads SYGVKD. The CDR3 consists of 21 residues.

A few counts support this clonotype. V is TRBV28 and J is TRBJ1-1, with D perhaps TRBD1 (5 bases). Germline CDR1 and CDR2: MDHEN and SYDVKM. Trimming took off 5 bases at V and 5 bases at J, with 15 bases between the two ends. This CDR3 has 14 residues. The CDR3 is CASSPQGIATEAFF. CDR3 nucleotide sequence: TGTGCCAGCAGTCCCCAGGGAATAGCTACTGAAGCTTTCTTT.

V is TRBV19 and J is TRBJ2-1, with D possibly TRBD1 on 8 matching bases. Germline V lookup: CDR1 LNHDA, CDR2 SQIVND (reference sequence). CDR3 length: 15 amino acids. Trimming took off 7 bases at V and 10 bases at J, with 23 bases between the two ends. The CDR3 reads CASTLAYTGGGEQFF. The CDR3, as DNA: TGTGCCAGTACCCTGGCCTACACAGGGGGAGGGGAGCAGTTCTTC.

The V gene is TRBV5-1, the J gene TRBJ1-1; 8 bases line up with TRBD1. CDR1 and CDR2 from the germline V gene are SGHRS and YFSETQ. The V segment lost 4 bases and the J segment 5 bases; nucleotides outside the gene matches: 19. The CDR3 covers 18 residues. CDR3 nucleotide sequence: TGCGCCAGCAGCGTGGCCGGGACAGGAGTTTATCGGGGGACTGAAGCTTTCTTT. This translates into CASSVAGTGVYRGTEAFF.

This clonotype was detected a few times. This sequence joins TRBV28 and TRBJ1-1; unclear D gene. Germline loops: CDR1 MDHEN, CDR2 SYDVKM. V was shortened by 6 bases and J by 4 bases, with 21 bases between the two germline ends. This CDR3 has 16 residues. The chain's CDR3 is CASRSWTDSRGTEAFF. In DNA, the CDR3 is TGTGCCAGCAGATCTTGGACCGACTCGCGTGGCACTGAAGCTTTCTTT.

This clonotype was found a few times. The V call is TRBV12-5, the J call TRBJ1-4, with a possible D match to TRBD1 (5 bases). V was trimmed by 5 bases and J by 3 bases, leaving 22 bases between them. This CDR3 spans 18 amino acids. In germline, CDR1 is LGHNT, CDR2 FRNRAP. CDR3 DNA: TGTGCTAGTGGTGATGGGACCCGACATAAATCGTCTAATGAAAAACTGTTTTTT. Its protein product is CASGDGTRHKSSNEKLFF.

In its sample, this clonotype was seen a few times. CDR3 sequence: CASMGQGNEQFF. The CDR3 nucleotides are TGTGCCAGCATGGGACAGGGAAATGAGCAGTTCTTC. The chain recombines TRBV6-5 with TRBJ2-1, with 9 nucleotides matching TRBD1. CDR1 is MNHEY, CDR2 SVGAGI, per germline. This CDR3 is 12 amino acids long. After removal of 7 bases from V and 7 bases from J, the junction contained 2 bases not matched to a gene.

The rearrangement joins TRBV30 to TRBJ2-5; unclear D gene. Germline V gives CDR1 GTSNPN, CDR2 SVGIG (reference sequence). Trimming removed 5 bases from V and 4 bases from J, with 5 bases in between. The CDR3 has 10 residues. The CDR3 sequence is CAWGRETQYF. Here the CDR3 DNA reads TGTGCCTGGGGTCGAGAGACCCAGTACTTC.

This clonotype showed up many times. This chain connects TRBV7-2 to TRBJ2-1; 9 bases are shared with TRBD2. Germline CDR1 reads SGHTA; CDR2 reads FQGNSA. The V segment lost 0 bases and the J segment 7 bases; nucleotides outside the gene matches: 10. The length of the CDR3 is 17 residues. This CDR3 is CASSLATPAGGGNEQFF. CDR3 sequence (DNA): TGTGCCAGCAGCTTAGCAACCCCAGCGGGGGGAGGAAATGAGCAGTTCTTC.

This clonotype was seen a handful of times. The chain carries TRBV15 and TRBJ1-1; no firm D call. The germline V gene encodes CDR1 LNHNV and CDR2 YYDKDF (reference sequence). The CDR3 length is 12 residues. V dropped 1 base and J dropped 5 bases, with 5 bases sitting between them. DNA of the CDR3: TGTGCCACCAGCAGAGCCGGGACTGAAGCTTTCTTT. Its translation is CATSRAGTEAFF.

This clonotype has a count of ten or more. This sequence joins TRBV7-2 and TRBJ2-3; 11 nucleotides line up with TRBD1. Trimming cost V 2 bases and J 5 bases; bases outside gene matches: 6. This CDR3 spans 16 amino acids. Germline loops: CDR1 SGHTA, CDR2 FQGNSA. Here the CDR3 reads CASSLWDRGNGDTQYF. The CDR3 DNA follows: TGTGCCAGCAGCTTATGGGACAGGGGGAATGGAGATACGCAGTATTTT.

This chain connects TRBV20-1 to TRBJ2-7, with a possible D match to TRBD2 (6 bases). The CDR3 consists of 13 residues. The V gene's germline CDR1 is DFQATT and CDR2 SNEGSKA (reference sequence). Trimming removed 5 bases from V and 0 bases from J, with 11 bases in between. CDR3 region: CSARDFNSYEQYF. The CDR3, as DNA: TGCAGTGCTCGGGACTTCAACTCCTACGAGCAGTACTTC.

The rearrangement uses TRBV4-1 and TRBJ2-5; 11 positions match TRBD2. This CDR3 is 15 amino acids long. Per the germline V gene, CDR1 is MGHRA and CDR2 is YSYEKL. The V gene end was trimmed by 2 bases and the J gene end by 3 bases; junction bases not matched to a gene: 2. CDR3 residues: CASSQPGLAEETQYF. DNA of the CDR3: TGCGCCAGCAGCCAACCGGGACTAGCGGAAGAGACCCAGTACTTC.

This clonotype appeared a few times. CDR3 nucleotide sequence: TGTGCCATCAGTGAAGAATATAATGAGCAGTTCTTC. Its translation: CAISEEYNEQFF. J is TRBJ2-1 and V is TRBV10-3; D is unclear. Trimming took 3 bases from V and 7 from J, leaving 7 bases between them. The V gene's germline CDR1 is ENHRY and CDR2 SYGVKD. The CDR3 consists of 12 residues.

In this sample, this clonotype turned up many times. The gene calls are TRBV7-2 and TRBJ2-5; 10 positions agree with TRBD2. The CDR3 sequence is 14 residues long. Germline V gives CDR1 SGHTA, CDR2 FQGNSA. J was trimmed by 6 bases and V by 6 bases; bases with no gene match: 7. The CDR3 loop reads CASRASGGVQTQYF. CDR3 nucleotide sequence: TGTGCCAGCAGAGCAAGCGGGGGGGTTCAGACCCAGTACTTC.

The chain employs TRBV11-2 and TRBJ2-1, with TRBD2 matching over 11 bases. This CDR3 region has 17 residues. Germline lookup yields CDR1 SGHAT and CDR2 FQNNGV. V gave up 5 bases and J gave up 1 base; unmatched junction bases: 7. The CDR3 spells CASSHPTSGRSYNEQFF. In DNA, the CDR3 is TGTGCCAGCAGCCATCCTACTAGCGGGAGATCCTACAATGAGCAGTTCTTC.

The rearrangement joins TRBV6-6 to TRBJ2-7; TRBD2 agrees at 7 bases. This CDR3 is 14 amino acids long. V was pared by 11 bases and J by 4 bases, with 14 bases of the junction left unmatched. Germline values: CDR1 MNHNY, CDR2 SVGAGI (reference sequence). In DNA form, the CDR3 reads TGTGCCTCCCGGGAGGACCAGACCGTATACGAGCAGTACTTC. Translation gives CASREDQTVYEQYF.

This clonotype came up once. The chain has TRBV18 and TRBJ2-5; TRBD1 agrees at 7 bases. Germline V gene lookup returns CDR1 KGHSH and CDR2 LQKENI. The trim removed 4 bases at V and 3 bases at J, leaving 8 bases unmatched. The CDR3 runs 15 residues. The CDR3 sequence is CASSLEITGEETQYF. In DNA, the CDR3 is TGTGCCAGCTCACTTGAAATCACAGGGGAAGAGACCCAGTACTTC.

At least ten counts were recorded for this clonotype. The J gene is TRBJ1-2, the V gene TRBV28; tentative D call: TRBD1 (6 bases). This CDR3 is 14 amino acids long. The ends were cut back, 7 bases at V and 2 bases at J, with 14 bases in the middle. Germline CDR1 MDHEN, CDR2 SYDVKM. The CDR3 nucleotides read TGTGCCAGCACCCCTGGACAGCCAAACTATGGCTACACCTTC. It specifies CASTPGQPNYGYTF.

V is TRBV4-2 and J is TRBJ1-1, with D unresolved. The CDR3 spans 15 residues. Trimming removed 1 base at V and 1 base at J, with 10 bases between. Germline CDR1 and CDR2: LGHNA and YNFKEQ. CDR3 in DNA: TGTGCCAGCAGCCAAGTGGGCCTGGGGAACACTGAAGCTTTCTTT. Residues: CASSQVGLGNTEAFF.

This clonotype occurred a few times. The rearrangement joins TRBV19 to TRBJ2-3, with D perhaps TRBD2 (6 bases). Germline CDR1 is LNHDA and CDR2 is SQIVND (reference sequence). This CDR3 is 14 amino acids long. Trimming stripped 4 bases from V and 4 bases from J, with 12 bases between. CDR3 DNA: TGTGCCAGTAGTACGACTAGAAGGGCAGATACGCAGTATTTT. This translates into CASSTTRRADTQYF.

The chain recombines TRBV12-5 with TRBJ1-1; a possible D gene is TRBD1 (6 bases). The V and J ends lost 2 bases and 4 bases respectively, with 14 bases between them. This CDR3 region has 15 residues. Germline loops: CDR1 LGHNT, CDR2 FRNRAP. The CDR3 loop is CASGLRLSGATEAFF. The CDR3, as DNA: TGTGCTAGTGGTTTGCGCCTTTCGGGGGCCACTGAAGCTTTCTTT.

There are a few counts of this clonotype. CDR3 coding DNA: TGTGCCAGCAGCGGTGGGACAGGGGATGAAAAACTGTTTTTT. Translated, it gives CASSGGTGDEKLFF. The chain links TRBV2 to TRBJ1-4, with 10 bases matching TRBD1. Germline V gene sequence: CDR1 SNHLY, CDR2 FYNNEI. The CDR3 is 14 residues long. The junction had 4 bases not matched to a gene; V was cut back by 6 bases and J by 6 bases.